Below are 20 T cell receptor beta chains sequenced from a single sample in a study of monozygotic twins with inflammatory bowel disease (dated by TCRdb to the late 2010s). Libraries were constructed by 5' RACE. TCRdb records Illumina HiSeq 2500 as the sequencer. The reads, reprocessed by TCRdb, yield one row per CDR3 protein sequence and no DNA. The sample table gives about 170,000 distinct CDR3 sequences. More than 2.5% of the sample lies in the top ten. The sequenced sample consisted of blood. The receptors derive from a human donor with ulcerative colitis or Crohn's disease, or a healthy co-twin of an affected twin (not recorded which).

The chain couples TRBV9 to TRBJ1-1; checking the TCRdb D call of TRBD1 is not possible without DNA. The CDR3 has 17 residues. Germline V gene lookup returns CDR1 SGDLS and CDR2 YYNGEE. The CDR3 here is CASSVGNRGWSDTEAFF. The full variable domain, in which reference TRBV9 and TRBJ1-1 provide the parts outside the CDR3, is DSGVTQTPKHLITATGQRVTLRCSPRSGDLSVYWYQQSLDQGLQFLIQYYNGEERAKGNILERFSAQQFPDLHSELNLSSLELGDSALYFCASSVGNRGWSDTEAFFGQGTRLTVV.

V usage is TRBV12-3 or TRBV12-4 and J usage is TRBJ1-6; as DNA is missing, the TRBD1 call by TCRdb cannot be tested. CDR3 length: 14 amino acids. The CDR3 here is CASIKDSYNSPLHF.

The genes are TRBV7-2 and TRBJ1-2. Germline V gene lookup returns CDR1 SGHTA and CDR2 FQGNSA. The CDR3 runs 12 residues. CDR3 loop: CASSLDRYGYTF.

The chain joins TRBV28 to TRBJ1-5; the TRBD1 assignment by TCRdb is unverifiable without DNA. The CDR3 loop spans 14 amino acids. The germline V gene encodes CDR1 MDHEN and CDR2 SYDVKM. The CDR3: CASSLAPREQPQHF.

V gene TRBV18 combines with J gene TRBJ2-2; TCRdb reports TRBD1, a call that lacks DNA to check it against. Germline assignment: CDR1 KGHSH and CDR2 LQKENI. This CDR3 is 15 amino acids long. CDR3 region: CASSPTGINTGELFF.

The rearrangement links TRBV5-1 to TRBJ2-3; TCRdb indicates TRBD2, and absent DNA this call remains unverified. The CDR3 consists of 15 residues. In germline, CDR1 is SGHRS, CDR2 YFSETQ. CDR3 sequence: CASSPRLARTDTQYF. The full variable domain, rest sourced from reference TRBV5-1 and TRBJ2-3, is KAGVTQTPRYLIKTRGQQVTLSCSPISGHRSVSWYQQTPGQGLQFLFEYFSETQRNKGNFPGRFSGRQFSNSRSEMNVSTLELGDSALYLCASSPRLARTDTQYFGPGTRLTVL.

The chain uses TRBV20-1 and TRBJ2-7. This CDR3 contains 13 residues. Germline V gene sequence: CDR1 DFQATT, CDR2 SNEGSKA (reference sequence). The CDR3: CSARKRGAYEQYF.

V gene TRBV3-1 combines with J gene TRBJ1-3; TCRdb selects TRBD1, and the lack of DNA leaves this call unchecked. Germline V gene lookup returns CDR1 LGHDT and CDR2 YNNKEL (reference sequence). The CDR3 runs to 15 residues. The CDR3 sequence: CASSQTGDTGNTIYF.

The chain joins TRBV5-1 to TRBJ2-3. Looked up from germline, CDR1 is SGHRS and CDR2 is YFSETQ. The CDR3 totals 14 residues. The CDR3 loop is CASSLVQSTDTQYF.

The chain employs TRBV9 and TRBJ1-5. Per the germline V gene, CDR1 is SGDLS and CDR2 is YYNGEE. This CDR3 contains 15 residues. CDR3 sequence reads: CASSVDGSRNQPQHF.

The chain employs TRBV20-1 and TRBJ1-1; TCRdb names TRBD1, which stays unverified in the absence of DNA. The germline V gene has CDR1 DFQATT and CDR2 SNEGSKA (reference sequence). This CDR3 is 14 amino acids long. CDR3 residues: CSARPWDRRTEAFF.

The chain combines TRBV30 with TRBJ1-5; TCRdb's D gene call, TRBD1, goes unchecked for lack of DNA. Germline lookup yields CDR1 GTSNPN and CDR2 SVGIG (reference sequence). The CDR3 loop spans 13 amino acids. The CDR3 is CAWSVKGEQPQHF.

The V call is TRBV6-5, the J call TRBJ1-5; the TRBD1 assignment by TCRdb is unverifiable without DNA. This CDR3 has 17 residues. Germline V gives CDR1 MNHEY, CDR2 SVGAGI. The CDR3 reads CASSYSGQGMPNQPQHF.

V is TRBV18 and J is TRBJ1-2. CDR3 length: 13 amino acids. CDR1 and CDR2 from the germline V gene are KGHSH and LQKENI. The chain's CDR3 is CASSQNRDYGYTF.

The genes are TRBV7-2 and TRBJ2-3. The CDR3 is made up of 14 amino acids. Germline loops: CDR1 SGHTA, CDR2 FQGNSA. CDR3 sequence reads: CASGPIRGADTQYF. The whole variable domain, filled in from reference TRBV7-2 and TRBJ2-3, reads GAGVSQSPSNKVTEKGKDVELRCDPISGHTALYWYRQSLGQGLEFLIYFQGNSAPDKSGLPSDRFSAERTGGSVSTLTIQRTQQEDSAVYLCASGPIRGADTQYFGPGTRLTVL.

The V call is TRBV7-8, the J call TRBJ1-4. This CDR3 has 14 amino acids. CDR1 and CDR2 (germline): SGHVS, FQNEAQ. The CDR3 here is CASSLEDLGEKLFF. The whole variable domain, remainder taken from reference TRBV7-8 and TRBJ1-4, is GAGVSQSPRYKVAKRGQDVALRCDPISGHVSLFWYQQALGQGPEFLTYFQNEAQLDKSGLPSDRFFAERPEGSVSTLKIQRTQQEDSAVYLCASSLEDLGEKLFFGSGTQLSVL.

The rearrangement uses TRBV5-1 and TRBJ2-2; checking the TCRdb D call of TRBD1 is not possible without DNA. Germline V gene lookup returns CDR1 SGHRS and CDR2 YFSETQ. This CDR3 has 15 residues. CDR3 amino acids: CASSPGQGLAGELFF. The whole variable domain, remainder taken from reference TRBV5-1 and TRBJ2-2, is KAGVTQTPRYLIKTRGQQVTLSCSPISGHRSVSWYQQTPGQGLQFLFEYFSETQRNKGNFPGRFSGRQFSNSRSEMNVSTLELGDSALYLCASSPGQGLAGELFFGEGSRLTVL.

The chain carries TRBV27 and TRBJ1-5; TCRdb proposes TRBD1, but this gene call is untestable without DNA. The CDR3 has 15 residues. CDR1 MNHEY and CDR2 SMNVEV come from the germline V gene (reference sequence). CDR3 region: CASSGGPTGRQPQHF.

V usage is TRBV4-3 and J usage is TRBJ2-2; TCRdb returns TRBD1, unconfirmable since there is no DNA. CDR1 and CDR2 from the germline V gene are LGHNA and YSLEER. The CDR3 runs 15 residues. CDR3 protein: CASSQDGGVTGELFF.

V gene TRBV3-1 combines with J gene TRBJ1-1; the D gene TCRdb calls, TRBD1, cannot be checked with no DNA. This CDR3 is built from 15 residues. CDR1 and CDR2 from the germline V gene are LGHDT and YNNKEL (reference sequence). This chain's CDR3 is CASSFRTGRGPEAFF.